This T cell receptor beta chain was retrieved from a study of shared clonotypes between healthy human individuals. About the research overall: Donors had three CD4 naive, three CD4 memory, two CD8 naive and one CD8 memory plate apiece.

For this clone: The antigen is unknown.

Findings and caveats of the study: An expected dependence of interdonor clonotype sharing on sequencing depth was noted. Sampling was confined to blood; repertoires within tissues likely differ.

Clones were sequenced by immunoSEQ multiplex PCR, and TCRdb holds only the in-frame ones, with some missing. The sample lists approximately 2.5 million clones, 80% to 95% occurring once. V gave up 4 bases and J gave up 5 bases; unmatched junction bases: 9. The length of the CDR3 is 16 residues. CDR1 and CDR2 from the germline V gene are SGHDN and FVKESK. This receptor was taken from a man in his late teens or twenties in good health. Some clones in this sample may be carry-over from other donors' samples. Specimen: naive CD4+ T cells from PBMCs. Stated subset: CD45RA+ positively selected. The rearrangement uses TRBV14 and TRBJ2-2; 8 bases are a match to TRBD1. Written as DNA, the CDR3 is TGTGCCAGCAGCCTACTAGGACAGGGAGGAACCGGGGAGCTGTTTTTT. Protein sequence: CASSLLGQGGTGELFF.